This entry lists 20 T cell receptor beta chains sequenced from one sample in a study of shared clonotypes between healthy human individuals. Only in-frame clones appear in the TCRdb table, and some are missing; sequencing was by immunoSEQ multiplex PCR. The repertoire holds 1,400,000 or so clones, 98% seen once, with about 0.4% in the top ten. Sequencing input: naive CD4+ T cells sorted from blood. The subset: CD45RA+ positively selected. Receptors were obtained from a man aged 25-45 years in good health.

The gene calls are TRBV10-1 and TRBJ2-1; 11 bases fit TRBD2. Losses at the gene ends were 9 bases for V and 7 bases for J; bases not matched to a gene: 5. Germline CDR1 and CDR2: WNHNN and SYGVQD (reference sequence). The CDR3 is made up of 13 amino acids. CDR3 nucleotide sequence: TGCGCCAGTAGCGGGAGGGCCGGGAATGAGCAGTTCTTC. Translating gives CASSGRAGNEQFF.

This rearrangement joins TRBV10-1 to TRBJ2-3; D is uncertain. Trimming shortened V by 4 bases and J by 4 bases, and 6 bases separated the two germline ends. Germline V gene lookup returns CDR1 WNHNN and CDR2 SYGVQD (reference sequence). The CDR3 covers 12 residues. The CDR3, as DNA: TGCGCCAGCAGTGCTACTTCAGATACGCAGTATTTT. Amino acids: CASSATSDTQYF.

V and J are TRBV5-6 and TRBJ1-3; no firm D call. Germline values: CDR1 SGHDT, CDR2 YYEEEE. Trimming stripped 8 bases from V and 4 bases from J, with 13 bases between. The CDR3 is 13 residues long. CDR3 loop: CARRLTSGNTIYF. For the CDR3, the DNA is TGTGCCAGGAGACTAACCTCGGGAAACACCATATATTTT.

The CDR3 DNA sequence: TGTGCCAGCAGTTTAGCGGCAGGGGGCAATCAGCCCCAGCATTTT. The encoded protein is CASSLAAGGNQPQHF. The rearrangement links TRBV28 to TRBJ1-5; tentative D call: TRBD1 (6 bases). The ends were cut back, 2 bases at V and 2 bases at J, with 10 bases in the middle. The CDR3 covers 15 residues. Germline V gene lookup returns CDR1 MDHEN and CDR2 SYDVKM.

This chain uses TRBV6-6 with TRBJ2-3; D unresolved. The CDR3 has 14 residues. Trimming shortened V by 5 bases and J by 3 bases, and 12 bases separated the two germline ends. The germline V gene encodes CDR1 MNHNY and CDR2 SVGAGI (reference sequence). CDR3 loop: CASSPSLATDTQYF. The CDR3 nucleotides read TGTGCCAGCAGTCCCTCTTTAGCAACAGATACGCAGTATTTT.

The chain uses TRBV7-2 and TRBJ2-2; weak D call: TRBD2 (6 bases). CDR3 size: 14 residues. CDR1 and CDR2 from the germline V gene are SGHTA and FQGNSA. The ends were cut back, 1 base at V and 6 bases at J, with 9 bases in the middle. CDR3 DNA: TGTGCCAGCAGCTTAGAGGTAGCGGCCGGGGAGCTGTTTTTT. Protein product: CASSLEVAAGELFF. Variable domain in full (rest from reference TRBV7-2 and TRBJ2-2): GAGVSQSPSNKVTEKGKDVELRCDPISGHTALYWYRQSLGQGLEFLIYFQGNSAPDKSGLPSDRFSAERTGGSVSTLTIQRTQQEDSAVYLCASSLEVAAGELFFGEGSRLTVL.

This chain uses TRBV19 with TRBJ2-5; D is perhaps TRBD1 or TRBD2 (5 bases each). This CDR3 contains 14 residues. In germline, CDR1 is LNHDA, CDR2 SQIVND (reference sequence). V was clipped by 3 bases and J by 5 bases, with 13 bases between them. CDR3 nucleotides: TGTGCCAGTAGTATCGGGACGTTGGGGGAGACCCAGTACTTC. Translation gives CASSIGTLGETQYF.

The CDR3 loop reads CASRTGGAGNQPQHF. The CDR3 region has the DNA TGTGCCAGCAGAACAGGGGGCGCGGGCAATCAGCCCCAGCATTTT. The genes are TRBV28 and TRBJ1-5; 9 nucleotides match TRBD1. V lost 6 bases to trimming and J lost 2 bases; unmatched junction nucleotides: 5. This CDR3 has 15 residues. CDR1 MDHEN and CDR2 SYDVKM come from the germline V gene.

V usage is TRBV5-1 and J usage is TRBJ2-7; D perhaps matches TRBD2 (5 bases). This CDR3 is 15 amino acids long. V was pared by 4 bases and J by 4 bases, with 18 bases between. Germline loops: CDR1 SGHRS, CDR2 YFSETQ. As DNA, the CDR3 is TGCGCCAGCAGCACTCTGGGCTCGGGGAAATACGAGCAGTACTTC. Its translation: CASSTLGSGKYEQYF.

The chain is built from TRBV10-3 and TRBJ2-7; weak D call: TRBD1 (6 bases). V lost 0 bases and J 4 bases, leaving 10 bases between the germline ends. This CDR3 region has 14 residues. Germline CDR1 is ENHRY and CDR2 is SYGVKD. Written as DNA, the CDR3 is TGTGCCATCAGTGAGTCGCCAGGGGTATACGAGCAGTACTTC. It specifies CAISESPGVYEQYF.

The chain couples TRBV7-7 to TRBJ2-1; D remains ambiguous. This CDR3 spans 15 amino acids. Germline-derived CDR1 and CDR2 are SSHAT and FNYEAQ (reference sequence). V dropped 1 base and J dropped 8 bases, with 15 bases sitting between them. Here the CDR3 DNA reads TGTGCCAGCAGCTTAGGGGTGTCGGGTTCCGATGAGCAGTTCTTC. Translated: CASSLGVSGSDEQFF.

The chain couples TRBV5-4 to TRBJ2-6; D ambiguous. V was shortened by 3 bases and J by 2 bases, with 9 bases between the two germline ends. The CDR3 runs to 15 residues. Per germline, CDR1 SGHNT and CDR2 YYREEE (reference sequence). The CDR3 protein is CASSWQPAGANVLTF. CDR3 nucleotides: TGTGCCAGCAGCTGGCAGCCCGCTGGGGCCAACGTCCTGACTTTC.

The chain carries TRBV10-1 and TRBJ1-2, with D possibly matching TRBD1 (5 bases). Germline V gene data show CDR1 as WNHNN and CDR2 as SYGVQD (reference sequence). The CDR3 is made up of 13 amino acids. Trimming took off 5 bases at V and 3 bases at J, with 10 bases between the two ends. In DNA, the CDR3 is TGCGCCAGCAGTACCGGGACCCACTATGGCTACACCTTC. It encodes CASSTGTHYGYTF.

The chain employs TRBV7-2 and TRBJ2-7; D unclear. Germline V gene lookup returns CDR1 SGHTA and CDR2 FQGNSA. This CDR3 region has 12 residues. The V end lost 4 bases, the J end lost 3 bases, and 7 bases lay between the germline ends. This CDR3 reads CASSSTLYEQYF. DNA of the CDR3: TGTGCCAGCAGCTCGACACTCTACGAGCAGTACTTC.

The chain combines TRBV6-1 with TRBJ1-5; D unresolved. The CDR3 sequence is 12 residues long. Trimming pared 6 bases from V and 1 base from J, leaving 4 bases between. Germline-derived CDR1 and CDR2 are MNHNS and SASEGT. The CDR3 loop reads CASSQSNQPQHF. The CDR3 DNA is TGTGCCAGCAGCCAGAGCAATCAGCCCCAGCATTTT.

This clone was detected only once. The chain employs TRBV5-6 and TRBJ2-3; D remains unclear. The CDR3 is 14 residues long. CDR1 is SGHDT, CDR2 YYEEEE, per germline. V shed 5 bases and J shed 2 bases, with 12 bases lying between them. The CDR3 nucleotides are TGTGCCAGCAGACGAAGGGCAAACACAGATACGCAGTATTTT. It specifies CASRRRANTDTQYF.

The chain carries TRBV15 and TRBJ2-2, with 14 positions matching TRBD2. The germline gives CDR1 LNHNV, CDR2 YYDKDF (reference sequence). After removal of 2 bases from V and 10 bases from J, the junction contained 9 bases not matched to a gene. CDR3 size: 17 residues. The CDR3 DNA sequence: TGTGCCACCAGCAGAAGACTAGCGGGAGGGCCTAGAGTGGAGCTGTTTTTT. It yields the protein CATSRRLAGGPRVELFF. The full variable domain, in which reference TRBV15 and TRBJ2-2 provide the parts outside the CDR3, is DAMVIQNPRYQVTQFGKPVTLSCSQTLNHNVMYWYQQKSSQAPKLLFHYYDKDFNNEADTPDNFQSRRPNTSFCFLDIRSPGLGDTAMYLCATSRRLAGGPRVELFFGEGSRLTVL.

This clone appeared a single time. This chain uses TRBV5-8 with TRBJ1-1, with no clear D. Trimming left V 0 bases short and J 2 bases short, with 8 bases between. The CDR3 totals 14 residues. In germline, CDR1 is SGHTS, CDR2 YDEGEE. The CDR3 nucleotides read TGTGCCAGCAGCTTGGTCAGACCCAACACTGAAGCTTTCTTT. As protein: CASSLVRPNTEAFF.

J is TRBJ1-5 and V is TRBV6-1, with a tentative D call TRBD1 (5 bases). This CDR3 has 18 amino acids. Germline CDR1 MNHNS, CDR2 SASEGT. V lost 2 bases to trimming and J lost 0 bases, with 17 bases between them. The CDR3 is CASSEHKKGTYSNQPQHF. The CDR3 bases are TGTGCCAGCAGTGAACACAAGAAGGGGACGTATAGCAATCAGCCCCAGCATTTT.

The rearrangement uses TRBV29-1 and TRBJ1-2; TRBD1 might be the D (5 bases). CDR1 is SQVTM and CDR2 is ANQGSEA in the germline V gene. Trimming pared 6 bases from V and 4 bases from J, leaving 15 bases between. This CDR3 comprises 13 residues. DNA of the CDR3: TGCAGCGTACAACCCGGGACTCTCTATGGCTACACCTTC. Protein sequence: CSVQPGTLYGYTF.